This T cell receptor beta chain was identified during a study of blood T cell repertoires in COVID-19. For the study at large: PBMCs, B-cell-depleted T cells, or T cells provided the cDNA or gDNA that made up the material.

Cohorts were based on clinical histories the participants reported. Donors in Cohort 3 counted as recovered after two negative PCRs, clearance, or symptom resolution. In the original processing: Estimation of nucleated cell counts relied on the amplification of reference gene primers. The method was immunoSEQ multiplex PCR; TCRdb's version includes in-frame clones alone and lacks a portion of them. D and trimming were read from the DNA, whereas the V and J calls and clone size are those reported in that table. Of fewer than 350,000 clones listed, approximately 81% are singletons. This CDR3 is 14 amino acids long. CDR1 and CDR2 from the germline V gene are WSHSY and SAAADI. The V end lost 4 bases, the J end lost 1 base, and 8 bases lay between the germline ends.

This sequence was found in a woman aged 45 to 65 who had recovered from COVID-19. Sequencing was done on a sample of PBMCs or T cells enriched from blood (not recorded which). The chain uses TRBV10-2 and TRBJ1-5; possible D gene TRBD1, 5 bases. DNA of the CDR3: TGCGCCAGCAGTGCCGGGGGGAGCAATCAGCCCCAGCATTTT. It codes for CASSAGGSNQPQHF.